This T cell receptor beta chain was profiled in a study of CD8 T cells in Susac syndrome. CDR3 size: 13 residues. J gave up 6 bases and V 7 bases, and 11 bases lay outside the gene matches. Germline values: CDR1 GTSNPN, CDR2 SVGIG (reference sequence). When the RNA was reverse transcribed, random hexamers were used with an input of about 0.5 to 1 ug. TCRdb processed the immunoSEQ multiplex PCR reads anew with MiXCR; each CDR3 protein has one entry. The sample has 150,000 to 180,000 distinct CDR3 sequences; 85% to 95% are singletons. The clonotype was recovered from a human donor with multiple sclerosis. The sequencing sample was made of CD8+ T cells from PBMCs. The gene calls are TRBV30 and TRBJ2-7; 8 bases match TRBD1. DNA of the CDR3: TGTGCCTTACTTGGGCAGGGGGCCTCCGAGCAGTACTTC. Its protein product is CALLGQGASEQYF.